Shown below are 20 T cell receptor beta chains from a single sample sequenced in a study of cytomegalovirus exposure and HLA in healthy donors. The PCR made use of 60 Vbeta and 13 Jbeta primers. Some clones are missing from TCRdb's copy, which holds only in-frame ones; the method was immunoSEQ multiplex PCR. The profile shows some 270,000 clones, roughly 91% of them singletons. The sample was PBMCs. Receptors were obtained from a girl aged 2 to 10 in good health and CMV-seronegative.

This sequence joins TRBV5-1 and TRBJ2-3; perhaps TRBD2 as D (5 bases). The V end was cut by 5 bases, the J end by 2 bases, with 12 bases between. The CDR3 is made up of 14 amino acids. The V gene's germline CDR1 is SGHRS and CDR2 YFSETQ. This chain's CDR3 is CASRPGTHTDTQYF. The CDR3 DNA reads as TGCGCCAGCAGACCGGGAACCCACACAGATACGCAGTATTTT.

The gene calls are TRBV19 and TRBJ2-7, with 7 bases identical to TRBD1. The germline gives CDR1 LNHDA, CDR2 SQIVND (reference sequence). The length of the CDR3 is 17 residues. The junction had 14 bases not matched to a gene; V was cut back by 4 bases and J by 2 bases. The CDR3 sequence: CASSKDEQGRRAYEQYF. In DNA form, the CDR3 reads TGTGCCAGTAGTAAAGATGAACAGGGGCGACGTGCCTACGAGCAGTACTTC.

This clone has just one count. The V gene is TRBV19, the J gene TRBJ1-2; D not resolved. The CDR3 runs to 12 residues. V lost 3 bases, J lost 7 bases, and 9 bases lay in between. Germline assignment: CDR1 LNHDA and CDR2 SQIVND (reference sequence). The CDR3 reads CASSMAAGGYTF. In DNA form, the CDR3 reads TGTGCCAGTAGTATGGCCGCGGGTGGCTACACCTTC.

This clone was found once. V usage is TRBV19 and J usage is TRBJ1-2; no reliable D call. The CDR3 extends over 11 amino acids. In germline, CDR1 is LNHDA, CDR2 SQIVND (reference sequence). Deletions cut 11 bases from V and 7 bases from J, with 14 bases between. CDR3 residues: CASETSLGYTF. In DNA form, the CDR3 reads TGTGCCTCAGAGACTAGTCTTGGCTACACCTTC.

The V gene is TRBV10-3, the J gene TRBJ2-7, with 9 bases that match TRBD2. With 2 bases clipped from V and 2 bases from J, the junction kept 19 bases outside the gene matches. Germline lookup yields CDR1 ENHRY and CDR2 SYGVKD. This CDR3 has 20 amino acids. The CDR3 loop reads CAISEPALLGLAGNPYEQYF. CDR3 nucleotide sequence: TGTGCCATCAGTGAGCCTGCCCTCCTCGGGCTAGCGGGGAACCCCTACGAGCAGTACTTC.

The chain carries TRBV10-2 and TRBJ1-5; no clear D. This CDR3 has 15 residues. Germline CDR1 reads WSHSY; CDR2 reads SAAADI. V was clipped by 2 bases and J by 3 bases, with 11 bases between them. The CDR3 region is CASSEGQTYNQPQHF. The CDR3 DNA is TGCGCCAGCAGTGAGGGGCAGACCTACAATCAGCCCCAGCATTTT.

Of note for this clone: Relative to the germline gene, one junction end is altered; a read error may explain this. The chain recombines TRBV9 with TRBJ2-5, with D unclear. Per the germline V gene, CDR1 is SGDLS and CDR2 is YYNGEE. The CDR3 contains 16 residues. The CDR3 sequence is CASSVGGGTSQGTQYF. The CDR3 DNA reads TGTGCCAGCAGCGTAGGAGGCGGTACCAGCCAAGGGACCCAGTACTTC.

The rearrangement uses TRBV6-6 and TRBJ1-2, with D maybe TRBD1 (6 bases). From germline, CDR1 is MNHNY and CDR2 SVGAGI (reference sequence). Trimming stripped 10 bases from V and 4 bases from J, with 22 bases between. CDR3 length equals 15 residues. CDR3 amino acids: CATFSRGLNFYGYTF. The CDR3 nucleotides are TGTGCCACCTTTTCCAGGGGCCTCAACTTCTATGGCTACACCTTC.

The V and J genes are TRBV5-5 and TRBJ1-2, with D unresolved. Germline lookup yields CDR1 SGHKS and CDR2 YYEKEE (reference sequence). The V and J ends lost 0 bases and 7 bases respectively, with 7 bases between them. The CDR3 totals 12 residues. The CDR3 sequence: CASSLAGFGYTF. The CDR3 nucleotides read TGTGCCAGCAGCTTGGCCGGGTTTGGCTACACCTTC.

The chain has TRBV15 and TRBJ1-1; D not certain. The CDR3 has 13 residues. Germline assignment: CDR1 LNHNV and CDR2 YYDKDF (reference sequence). The V end was cut by 7 bases, the J end by 0 bases, with 9 bases between. CDR3 coding DNA: TGTGCCACCACTTCCAGGATGAACACTGAAGCTTTCTTT. As protein: CATTSRMNTEAFF.

The chain uses TRBV5-5 and TRBJ1-6; perhaps TRBD1 as D (5 bases). Germline CDR1 SGHKS, CDR2 YYEKEE (reference sequence). The CDR3 has 16 residues. Trimming left V 0 bases short and J 4 bases short, with 11 bases between. The DNA for the CDR3 is TGTGCCAGCAGCTTGGATCCAGGGCCTTATAATTCACCCCTCCACTTT. Translated: CASSLDPGPYNSPLHF.

The rearrangement uses TRBV2 and TRBJ2-4; 10 bases map to TRBD2. This CDR3 contains 14 residues. Germline V gene lookup returns CDR1 SNHLY and CDR2 FYNNEI. The trim removed 7 bases at V and 13 bases at J, leaving 13 bases unmatched. The CDR3 DNA follows: TGTGCCAGCAATCCTCCCGGACTAGCGGCCAACCAGTACTTC. As protein: CASNPPGLAANQYF. Variable domain in full (rest from reference TRBV2 and TRBJ2-4): EPEVTQTPSHQVTQMGQEVILRCVPISNHLYFYWYRQILGQKVEFLVSFYNNEISEKSEIFDDQFSVERPDGSNFTLKIRSTKLEDSAMYFCASNPPGLAANQYFGAGTRLSVL.

The J gene is TRBJ2-3, the V gene TRBV19; 9 bases agree with TRBD1. The CDR3 loop spans 12 amino acids. V lost 4 bases to trimming and J lost 14 bases; unmatched junction nucleotides: 7. Germline CDR1 LNHDA, CDR2 SQIVND (reference sequence). The CDR3 region is CASSNRGRIPYF. In nucleotides, the CDR3 is TGTGCCAGTAGTAACAGGGGGCGTATCCCGTATTTT.

The chain has TRBV10-1 and TRBJ1-1; 11 nucleotides align to TRBD1. CDR1 is WNHNN and CDR2 is SYGVQD in the germline V gene (reference sequence). After removal of 6 bases from V and 5 bases from J, the junction contained 2 bases not matched to a gene. This CDR3 region has 13 residues. Written as DNA, the CDR3 is TGCGCCAGCAGCGGACAGGGGGCAACTGAAGCTTTCTTT. The encoded protein is CASSGQGATEAFF.

This chain joins TRBV5-8 and TRBJ1-4; 9 bases are shared with TRBD1. After removal of 2 bases from V and 8 bases from J, the junction contained 4 bases not matched to a gene. The CDR3 is 14 amino acids. Germline V gives CDR1 SGHTS, CDR2 YDEGEE. CDR3 sequence reads: CASSFGGQGEKLFF. For the CDR3, the DNA is TGTGCCAGCAGCTTCGGGGGACAGGGCGAAAAACTGTTTTTT.

The V and J genes are TRBV10-1 and TRBJ1-1; tentative D call: TRBD1 (6 bases). With 7 bases removed from V and 0 bases from J, the gap between germline ends came to 9 bases. This CDR3 spans 13 amino acids. Per the germline V gene, CDR1 is WNHNN and CDR2 is SYGVQD (reference sequence). The CDR3 DNA follows: TGCGCCAGCATGCAGGGGTTGAACACTGAAGCTTTCTTT. Translation gives CASMQGLNTEAFF.

This chain joins TRBV6-6 and TRBJ1-1, with D possibly matching TRBD1 (6 bases). The CDR3 runs 10 residues. The germline V and J ends were trimmed by 5 bases and 10 bases, with 8 bases remaining between them. The germline V gene has CDR1 MNHNY and CDR2 SVGAGI (reference sequence). The CDR3 protein is CASSGGIAFF. The CDR3 DNA sequence: TGTGCCAGCAGTGGGGGCATAGCTTTCTTT.

The V call is TRBV5-4, the J call TRBJ2-1; 13 positions agree with TRBD2. This CDR3 is built from 15 residues. Germline lookup yields CDR1 SGHNT and CDR2 YYREEE (reference sequence). Unmatched junction bases numbered 3, after V lost 3 bases and J lost 6 bases. In nucleotides, the CDR3 is TGTGCCAGCAGCTCCACTAGCGGGGGGGCCAATGAGCAGTTCTTC. Translating gives CASSSTSGGANEQFF.

The V gene is TRBV7-9, the J gene TRBJ2-1; TRBD2 matches at 9 bases. The CDR3 is made up of 19 amino acids. Germline loops: CDR1 SEHNR, CDR2 FQNEAQ (reference sequence). The V and J ends lost 3 bases and 0 bases, in that order; junction bases with no gene match: 12. CDR3 amino acids: CASSLGVVHSGSSYNEQFF. The CDR3 DNA sequence: TGTGCCAGCAGCTTGGGCGTGGTCCATAGCGGGAGCTCCTACAATGAGCAGTTCTTC.

The V gene is TRBV6-5, the J gene TRBJ1-2; 7 nucleotides line up with TRBD1. Looked up from germline, CDR1 is MNHEY and CDR2 is SVGAGI. CDR3 size: 13 residues. Unmatched junction bases numbered 4, after V lost 5 bases and J lost 4 bases. In nucleotides, the CDR3 is TGTGCCAGCAGTCTCCGGGACAGCTATGGCTACACCTTC. The encoded protein is CASSLRDSYGYTF.